The next 8 T cell receptor beta chains were all read from a single sample in a study of cytomegalovirus exposure and HLA in healthy donors. Primers: 60 Vbeta forward and 13 Jbeta reverse. Using immunoSEQ multiplex PCR, the repertoire was profiled, and TCRdb retains in-frame clones only, with some absent. The sample carries about 99,000 clones, roughly 80% recorded once. Material for sequencing was PBMCs. The receptors derive from a man in his forties or fifties in good health and CMV-seropositive.

This clone was seen just once. The chain has TRBV7-2 and TRBJ2-4, with 9 bases lining up with TRBD1. The CDR3 is 13 amino acids. CDR1 is SGHTA, CDR2 FQGNSA, per germline. Unmatched junction bases numbered 1, after V lost 3 bases and J lost 7 bases. CDR3 bases: TGTGCCAGCAGCTTTGGACAGGGGAACATTCAGTACTTC. Translating gives CASSFGQGNIQYF.

The chain joins TRBV25-1 to TRBJ2-7, with a weak D call TRBD2 (6 bases). V lost 4 bases and J 2 bases, leaving 15 bases between the germline ends. This CDR3 comprises 15 residues. From germline, CDR1 is MGHDK and CDR2 SYGVNS. The CDR3 sequence: CASSGDFARPYEQYF. The CDR3 DNA sequence: TGTGCCAGCAGTGGGGACTTCGCCCGGCCCTACGAGCAGTACTTC.

This clone showed up just a few times. The chain recombines TRBV7-9 with TRBJ1-1; D may be TRBD1 (6 bases). The germline V gene has CDR1 SEHNR and CDR2 FQNEAQ (reference sequence). This CDR3 has 12 residues. V gave up 4 bases and J gave up 8 bases, with 11 bases separating them. The CDR3 DNA sequence: TGTGCCAGCAGCTGGGCACAGGGAGAAGCTTTCTTT. It encodes CASSWAQGEAFF.

The genes are TRBV19 and TRBJ2-1; 7 positions match TRBD1. Germline CDR1 and CDR2: LNHDA and SQIVND (reference sequence). Trimming cost V 4 bases and J 3 bases; bases outside gene matches: 3. The CDR3 is made up of 14 amino acids. Written as DNA, the CDR3 is TGTGCCAGTAGTAAGGGGGCTGGCTACAATGAGCAGTTCTTC. This encodes CASSKGAGYNEQFF.

Details on this clone: In the same sample, other DNA sequences code for this CDR3. The chain employs TRBV6-5 and TRBJ1-3; D gene unclear. The germline V gene encodes CDR1 MNHEY and CDR2 SVGAGI. The germline V and J ends were trimmed by 5 bases and 7 bases, with 12 bases remaining between them. The CDR3 runs 13 residues. CDR3 residues: CASSTPPRNTIYF. CDR3 in DNA: TGTGCCAGCAGTACTCCCCCACGGAACACCATATATTTT.

The V and J genes are TRBV7-2 and TRBJ2-7; possible D gene TRBD1, 5 bases. The V gene's germline CDR1 is SGHTA and CDR2 FQGNSA. The length of the CDR3 is 14 residues. Trimming shortened V by 1 base and J by 5 bases, and 12 bases separated the two germline ends. The CDR3 sequence is CASSLEVGANEQYF. In nucleotides, the CDR3 is TGTGCCAGCAGCTTAGAGGTAGGGGCCAACGAGCAGTACTTC.

This clone was seen a few times. The chain carries TRBV12-5 and TRBJ2-1, with TRBD2 identical over 11 bases. This CDR3 has 15 residues. Trimming cost V 5 bases and J 4 bases; bases outside gene matches: 4. Per germline, CDR1 LGHNT and CDR2 FRNRAP. CDR3 sequence: CASGIGLAGYNEQFF. For the CDR3, the DNA is TGTGCTAGTGGTATAGGACTAGCGGGTTACAATGAGCAGTTCTTC. Supplemented by reference TRBV12-5 and TRBJ2-1, the full variable domain reads DARVTQTPRHKVTEMGQEVTMRCQPILGHNTVFWYRQTMMQGLELLAYFRNRAPLDDSGMPKDRFSAEMPDATLATLKIQPSEPRDSAVYFCASGIGLAGYNEQFFGPGTRLTVL.

J is TRBJ2-5 and V is TRBV7-2; the D gene is possibly TRBD1 (5 bases). The CDR3 is made up of 15 amino acids. V dropped 1 base and J dropped 2 bases, with 11 bases sitting between them. The V gene's germline CDR1 is SGHTA and CDR2 FQGNSA. CDR3: CASSLDGREQETQYF. The CDR3, as DNA: TGTGCCAGCAGCTTAGACGGCAGGGAACAAGAGACCCAGTACTTC.